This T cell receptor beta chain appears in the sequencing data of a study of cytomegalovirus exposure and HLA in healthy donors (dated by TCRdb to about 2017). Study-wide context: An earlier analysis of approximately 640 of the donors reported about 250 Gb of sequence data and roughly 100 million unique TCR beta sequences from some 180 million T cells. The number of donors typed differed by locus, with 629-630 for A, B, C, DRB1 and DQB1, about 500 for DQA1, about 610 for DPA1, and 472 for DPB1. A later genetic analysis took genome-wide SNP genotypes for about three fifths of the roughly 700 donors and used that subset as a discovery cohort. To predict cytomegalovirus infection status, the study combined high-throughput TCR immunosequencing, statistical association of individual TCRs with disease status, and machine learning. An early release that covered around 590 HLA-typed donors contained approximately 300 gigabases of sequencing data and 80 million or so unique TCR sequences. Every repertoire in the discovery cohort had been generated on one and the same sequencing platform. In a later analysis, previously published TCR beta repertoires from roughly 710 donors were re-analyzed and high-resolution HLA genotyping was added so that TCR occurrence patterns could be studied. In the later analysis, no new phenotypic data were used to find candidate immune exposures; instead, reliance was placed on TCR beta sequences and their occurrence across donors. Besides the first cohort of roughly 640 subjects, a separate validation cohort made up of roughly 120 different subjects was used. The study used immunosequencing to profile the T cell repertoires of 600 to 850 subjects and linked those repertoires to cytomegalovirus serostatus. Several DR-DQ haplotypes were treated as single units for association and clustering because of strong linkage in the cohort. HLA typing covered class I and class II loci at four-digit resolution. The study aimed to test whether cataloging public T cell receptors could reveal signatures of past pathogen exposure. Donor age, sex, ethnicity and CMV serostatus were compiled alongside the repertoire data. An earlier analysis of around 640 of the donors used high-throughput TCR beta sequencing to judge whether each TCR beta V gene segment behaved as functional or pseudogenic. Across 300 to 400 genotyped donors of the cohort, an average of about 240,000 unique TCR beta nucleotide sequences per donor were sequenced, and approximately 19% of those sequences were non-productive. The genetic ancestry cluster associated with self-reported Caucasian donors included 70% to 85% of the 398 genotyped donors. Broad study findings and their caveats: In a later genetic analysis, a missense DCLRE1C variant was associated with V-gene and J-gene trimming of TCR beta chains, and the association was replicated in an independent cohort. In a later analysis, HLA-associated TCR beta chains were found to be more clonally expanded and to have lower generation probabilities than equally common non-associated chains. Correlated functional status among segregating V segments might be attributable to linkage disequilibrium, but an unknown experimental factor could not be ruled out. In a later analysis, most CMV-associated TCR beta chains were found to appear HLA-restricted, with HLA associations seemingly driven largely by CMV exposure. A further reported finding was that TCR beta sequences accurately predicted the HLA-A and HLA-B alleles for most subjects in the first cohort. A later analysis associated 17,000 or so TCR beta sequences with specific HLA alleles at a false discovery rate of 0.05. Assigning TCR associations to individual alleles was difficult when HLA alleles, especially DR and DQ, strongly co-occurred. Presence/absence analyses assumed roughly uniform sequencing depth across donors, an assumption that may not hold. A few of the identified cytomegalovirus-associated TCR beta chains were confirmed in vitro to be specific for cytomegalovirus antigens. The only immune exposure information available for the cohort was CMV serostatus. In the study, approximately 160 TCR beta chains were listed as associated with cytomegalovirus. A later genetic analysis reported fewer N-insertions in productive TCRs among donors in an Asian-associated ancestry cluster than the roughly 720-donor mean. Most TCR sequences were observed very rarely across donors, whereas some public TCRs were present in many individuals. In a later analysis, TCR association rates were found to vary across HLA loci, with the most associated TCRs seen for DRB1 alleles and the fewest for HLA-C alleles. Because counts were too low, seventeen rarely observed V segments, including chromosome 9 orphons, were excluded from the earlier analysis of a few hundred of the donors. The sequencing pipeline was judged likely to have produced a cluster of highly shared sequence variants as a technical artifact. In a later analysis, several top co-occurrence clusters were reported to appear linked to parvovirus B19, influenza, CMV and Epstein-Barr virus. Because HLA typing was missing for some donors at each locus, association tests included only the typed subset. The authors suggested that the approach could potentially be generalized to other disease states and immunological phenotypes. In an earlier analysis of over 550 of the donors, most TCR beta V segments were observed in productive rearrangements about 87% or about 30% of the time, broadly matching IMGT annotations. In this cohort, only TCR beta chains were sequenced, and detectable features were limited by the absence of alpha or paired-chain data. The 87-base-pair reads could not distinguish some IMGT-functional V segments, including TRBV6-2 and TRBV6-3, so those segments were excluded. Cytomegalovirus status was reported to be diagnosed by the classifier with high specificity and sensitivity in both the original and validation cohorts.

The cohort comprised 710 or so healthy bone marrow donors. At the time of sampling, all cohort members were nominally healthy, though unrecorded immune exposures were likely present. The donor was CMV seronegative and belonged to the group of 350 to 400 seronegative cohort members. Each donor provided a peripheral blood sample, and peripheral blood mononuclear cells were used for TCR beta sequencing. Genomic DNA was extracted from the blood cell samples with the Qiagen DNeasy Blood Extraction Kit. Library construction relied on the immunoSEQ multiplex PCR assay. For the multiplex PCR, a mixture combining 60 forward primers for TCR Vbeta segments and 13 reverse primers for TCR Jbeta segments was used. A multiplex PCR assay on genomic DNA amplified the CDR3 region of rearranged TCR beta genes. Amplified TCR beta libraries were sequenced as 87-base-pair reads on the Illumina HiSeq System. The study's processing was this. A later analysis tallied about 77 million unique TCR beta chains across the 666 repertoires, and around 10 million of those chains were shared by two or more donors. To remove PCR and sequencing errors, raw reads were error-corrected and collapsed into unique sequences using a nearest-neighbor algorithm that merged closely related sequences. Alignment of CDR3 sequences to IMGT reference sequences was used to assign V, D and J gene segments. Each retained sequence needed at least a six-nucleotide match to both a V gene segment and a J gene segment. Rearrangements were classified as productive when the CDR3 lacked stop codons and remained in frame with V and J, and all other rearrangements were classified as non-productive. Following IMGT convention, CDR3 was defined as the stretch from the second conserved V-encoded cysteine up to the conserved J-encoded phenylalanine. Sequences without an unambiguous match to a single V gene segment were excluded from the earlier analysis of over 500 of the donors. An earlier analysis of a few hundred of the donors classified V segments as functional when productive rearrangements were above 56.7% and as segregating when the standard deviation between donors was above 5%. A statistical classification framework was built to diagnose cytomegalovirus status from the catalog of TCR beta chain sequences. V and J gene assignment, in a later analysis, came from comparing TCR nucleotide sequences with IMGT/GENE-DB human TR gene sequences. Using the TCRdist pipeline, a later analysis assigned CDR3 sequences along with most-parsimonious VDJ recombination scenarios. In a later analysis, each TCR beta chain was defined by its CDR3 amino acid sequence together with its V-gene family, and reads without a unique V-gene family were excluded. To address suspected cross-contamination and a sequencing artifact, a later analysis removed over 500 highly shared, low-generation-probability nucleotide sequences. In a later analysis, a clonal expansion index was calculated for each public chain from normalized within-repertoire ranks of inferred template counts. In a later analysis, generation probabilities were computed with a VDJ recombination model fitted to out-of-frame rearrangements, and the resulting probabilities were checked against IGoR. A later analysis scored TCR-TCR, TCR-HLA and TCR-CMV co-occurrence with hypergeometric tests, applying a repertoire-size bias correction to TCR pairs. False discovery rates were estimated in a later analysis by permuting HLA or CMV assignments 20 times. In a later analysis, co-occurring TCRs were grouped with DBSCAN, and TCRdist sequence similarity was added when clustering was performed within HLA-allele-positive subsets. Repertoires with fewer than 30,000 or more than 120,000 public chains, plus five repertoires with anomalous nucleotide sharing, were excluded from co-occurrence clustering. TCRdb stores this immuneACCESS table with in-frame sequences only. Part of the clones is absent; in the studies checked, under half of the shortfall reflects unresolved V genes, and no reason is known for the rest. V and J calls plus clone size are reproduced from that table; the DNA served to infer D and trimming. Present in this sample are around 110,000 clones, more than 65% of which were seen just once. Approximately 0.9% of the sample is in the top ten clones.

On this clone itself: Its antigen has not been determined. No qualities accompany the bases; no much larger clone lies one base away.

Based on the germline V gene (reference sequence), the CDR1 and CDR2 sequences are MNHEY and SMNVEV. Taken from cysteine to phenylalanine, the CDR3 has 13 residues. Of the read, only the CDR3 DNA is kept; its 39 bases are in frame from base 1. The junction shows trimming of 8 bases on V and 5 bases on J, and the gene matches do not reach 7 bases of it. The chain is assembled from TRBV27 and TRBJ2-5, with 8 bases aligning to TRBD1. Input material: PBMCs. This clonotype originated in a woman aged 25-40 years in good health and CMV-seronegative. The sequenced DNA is TGTGCCAGCTGTCCAGGGGGCCAGGAGACCCAGTACTTC. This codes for CASCPGGQETQYF.